The following is a TCR beta chain sequence with its context. The antigen it binds to is not known. Per-nucleotide qualities are absent, and no much larger clonotype sits a single base away. One collaborating source in Seattle enrolled patients while the patients were actively infected and followed the patients over time throughout the course of disease. Each collaborating institution followed its own protocols to collect whole blood in K2EDTA tubes. For TCRbeta analysis, collaborators shipped samples in one of three forms: frozen whole blood, isolated PBMCs, or DNA extracted from either of those sample types. The CDR1 and CDR2 encoded by the germline V gene are SGHDT and YYEEEE. V is reduced by 4 bases and J by 7 bases, leaving a spacing of 17 bases between them. The CDR3 has 14 amino acids, counting the end cysteine and phenylalanine. Kept here is only the CDR3 DNA, which spans 42 bases and is read in frame from base 1.

The sample belongs to a study of blood T cell repertoires in COVID-19 (dated by TCRdb to the early 2020s). Broadly, across the study: Samples from collaborators originated in the United States, Italy and Spain and spanned both the acute and convalescent phases of COVID-19. The samples were drawn from two sources: the first 160 participants of the ongoing ImmuneRACE study, and 1,000 to 1,500 subjects contributed by 6 global collaborators. Where available, HLA class I and class II types were taken from metadata supplied by the sample provider and were not determined by assay-based typing. A freely available public database, intended as a resource for researchers studying the immune response to SARS-CoV-2, is where the repertoires were released. Deeply sampled blood TCRbeta repertoires from subjects exposed to, actively infected with, or recovered from COVID-19 were included in the dataset. The material from the prospective study consisted of cDNA or gDNA derived from T cells, B-cell-depleted T cells, or PBMCs. Nearly every sample came with metadata listing a de-identified subject ID, COVID-19 status, age in years and sex. Overall study results and their limits: The quantity of clinical and demographic metadata differed by source and by participant and was supplied without curation.

The immunoSEQ Assay, a bias-controlled multiplex PCR, was used to amplify TCRbeta CDR3 regions from genomic DNA. Regarding the original processing steps: Within the assay, amplification of reference gene primers was used to estimate how many nucleated cells each sample contained. Sequence reads were collapsed and filtered to measure the absolute abundance of every unique TCRbeta CDR3 rearrangement. For each sample, productive Simpson clonality was calculated by taking the square root of Simpson's diversity index across productive rearrangements. In its TCRdb copy, this immuneACCESS table keeps in-frame sequences only and misses some clones. Where compared with another copy, unresolved V genes explain less than half of these, and the others have no known cause. V, J and clone size are those of that table, while D and trimming were read from the DNA. This sample is represented by over 65,000 clones; about 88% of them were singletons. Together, the top ten hold 6% to 6.5% of the sample.

Sequenced sample: peripheral blood. This TCR derives from a man older than 75 with COVID-19, enrolled during active disease. The sequence links TRBV5-6 to TRBJ1-2; a tentative D match to TRBD1 spans 6 bases. The CDR3 region reads CASSPGTLGVGYTF. The DNA sequence follows: TGTGCCAGCAGCCCCGGGACACTCGGAGTTGGCTACACCTTC.